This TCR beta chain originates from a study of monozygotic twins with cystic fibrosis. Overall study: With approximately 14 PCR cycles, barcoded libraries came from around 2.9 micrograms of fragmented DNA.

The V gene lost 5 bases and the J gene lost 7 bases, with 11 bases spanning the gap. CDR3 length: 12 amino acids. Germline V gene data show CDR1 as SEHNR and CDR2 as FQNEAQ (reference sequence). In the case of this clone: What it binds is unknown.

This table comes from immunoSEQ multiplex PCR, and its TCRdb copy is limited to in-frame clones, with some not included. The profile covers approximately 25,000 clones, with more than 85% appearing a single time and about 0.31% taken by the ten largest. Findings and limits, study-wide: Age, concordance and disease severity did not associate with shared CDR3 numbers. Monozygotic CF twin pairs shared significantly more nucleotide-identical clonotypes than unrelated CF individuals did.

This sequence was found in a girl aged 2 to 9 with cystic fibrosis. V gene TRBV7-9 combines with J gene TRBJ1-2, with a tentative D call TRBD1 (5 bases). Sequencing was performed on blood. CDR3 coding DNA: TGTGCCAGCAGCCTCGCCGGGGGTGGCTACACCTTC. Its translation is CASSLAGGGYTF.